The rows below give T cell receptor beta chains drawn from one sample of a study of OX40 agonist ivuxolimab in advanced cancers. Sequencing used immunoSEQ multiplex PCR; TCRdb keeps in-frame clones, though not all of them. Among 80,000 to 100,000 clones listed, about 85% were seen once. The sample in question was CD4+ or CD8+ T cells sorted from blood, obtained in a trial of the OX40 agonist ivuxolimab. The receptors come from an adult with an advanced solid tumor such as melanoma, head and neck, liver or kidney cancer. CDR3s include the opening cysteine and the closing phenylalanine or tryptophan. Each record gives: J gene, V gene, clone size, D gene, CDR3 protein, CDR3 DNA. The D gene is left open where the match is weak. Clone size appears in some rows only: once, few, many, or a class for an expanded clone.

J gene: TRBJ1-1; V gene: TRBV15; clone size: once; D gene: NA; CDR3 protein: CATSRLNTEAFF; CDR3 DNA: TGTGCCACCAGCAGATTGAACACTGAAGCTTTCTTT
J gene: TRBJ2-1; V gene: TRBV14; clone size: NA; D gene: TRBD1; CDR3 protein: CASSQESPGTGLFNEQFF; CDR3 DNA: TGTGCCAGCAGCCAAGAGTCTCCAGGGACAGGCCTGTTCAATGAGCAGTTCTTC
J gene: TRBJ2-5; V gene: TRBV29-1; clone size: NA; D gene: NA; CDR3 protein: CSVSPLRLDQETQYF; CDR3 DNA: TGCAGCGTTTCCCCCTTGCGACTGGATCAAGAGACCCAGTACTTC
J gene: TRBJ2-3; V gene: TRBV19; clone size: NA; D gene: NA; CDR3 protein: CASSRGRHPTDTQYF; CDR3 DNA: TGTGCCAGTAGCCGGGGGAGGCATCCCACAGATACGCAGTATTTT
J gene: TRBJ1-1; V gene: TRBV27; clone size: NA; D gene: NA; CDR3 protein: CASQRRGTTEAFF; CDR3 DNA: TGTGCCAGCCAAAGGCGGGGAACAACTGAAGCTTTCTTT
J gene: TRBJ1-1; V gene: TRBV27; clone size: NA; D gene: NA; CDR3 protein: CASSLWGMNTEAFF; CDR3 DNA: TGTGCCAGCAGTTTGTGGGGAATGAACACTGAAGCTTTCTTT
J gene: TRBJ2-1; V gene: TRBV19; clone size: NA; D gene: NA; CDR3 protein: CASSRLATELDEQFF; CDR3 DNA: TGTGCCAGTAGTCGGCTAGCAACAGAGTTGGATGAGCAGTTCTTC
J gene: TRBJ2-7; V gene: TRBV6-1; clone size: NA; D gene: NA; CDR3 protein: CASSELGSYEQYF; CDR3 DNA: TGTGCCAGCAGTGAATTGGGGTCCTACGAGCAGTACTTC
J gene: TRBJ1-1; V gene: TRBV18; clone size: NA; D gene: NA; CDR3 protein: CASSSAAGTEAFF; CDR3 DNA: TGTGCCAGCTCCTCAGCGGCCGGCACTGAAGCTTTCTTT
J gene: TRBJ2-3; V gene: TRBV4-3; clone size: NA; D gene: NA; CDR3 protein: CASSQERLSRTDTQYF; CDR3 DNA: TGCGCCAGCAGCCAAGAAAGGCTGAGTCGCACAGATACGCAGTATTTT
J gene: TRBJ1-1; V gene: TRBV29-1; clone size: few; D gene: NA; CDR3 protein: CSVEDGNTEAFF; CDR3 DNA: TGCAGCGTTGAAGACGGAAATACTGAAGCTTTCTTT
J gene: TRBJ1-2; V gene: TRBV13; clone size: NA; D gene: TRBD1; CDR3 protein: CASSWTGNDGYTF; CDR3 DNA: TGTGCCAGCAGCTGGACAGGGAACGATGGCTACACCTTC
J gene: TRBJ2-2; V gene: TRBV6-6; clone size: NA; D gene: NA; CDR3 protein: CASSYSGSGDGGELFF; CDR3 DNA: TGTGCCAGCAGTTACTCGGGCTCGGGAGATGGCGGGGAGCTGTTTTTT
J gene: TRBJ2-7; V gene: TRBV6-5; clone size: NA; D gene: NA; CDR3 protein: CASSYGGNSYEQYF; CDR3 DNA: TGTGCCAGCAGTTACGGCGGGAACTCCTACGAGCAGTACTTC
J gene: TRBJ1-3; V gene: TRBV7-8; clone size: NA; D gene: NA; CDR3 protein: CASSSSGQPGDF; CDR3 DNA: TGTGCCAGCAGCTCCTCTGGACAGCCGGGTGATTTT
J gene: TRBJ2-3; V gene: TRBV11-1; clone size: once; D gene: NA; CDR3 protein: CASSPRGDTQYF; CDR3 DNA: TGTGCCAGCAGCCCCCGGGGAGATACGCAGTATTTT
J gene: TRBJ1-1; V gene: TRBV27; clone size: NA; D gene: NA; CDR3 protein: CASSLRSGITEAFF; CDR3 DNA: TGTGCCAGCAGTTTAAGGAGTGGTATCACTGAAGCTTTCTTT
J gene: TRBJ2-6; V gene: TRBV18; clone size: NA; D gene: NA; CDR3 protein: CASSPSGFSGANVLTF; CDR3 DNA: TGTGCCAGCTCACCATCAGGGTTCTCTGGGGCCAACGTCCTGACTTTC
J gene: TRBJ1-1; V gene: TRBV5-1; clone size: NA; D gene: NA; CDR3 protein: CASSFEGDWAFF; CDR3 DNA: TGCGCCAGCAGCTTTGAGGGGGATTGGGCTTTCTTT
J gene: TRBJ2-1; V gene: TRBV7-2; clone size: NA; D gene: TRBD1; CDR3 protein: CASRPTGSSYNEQFF; CDR3 DNA: TGTGCCAGCAGACCGACAGGGAGCTCCTACAATGAGCAGTTCTTC
J gene: TRBJ1-2; V gene: TRBV10-3; clone size: NA; D gene: TRBD1; CDR3 protein: CAISEERGPTNYGYTF; CDR3 DNA: TGTGCCATCAGTGAGGAAAGGGGGCCCACTAACTATGGCTACACCTTC
J gene: TRBJ2-3; V gene: TRBV7-6; clone size: NA; D gene: NA; CDR3 protein: CASSLYHKRASSTDTQYF; CDR3 DNA: TGTGCCAGCAGCTTATATCATAAGCGGGCCTCTAGCACAGATACGCAGTATTTT
J gene: TRBJ1-2; V gene: TRBV6-6; clone size: NA; D gene: NA; CDR3 protein: CASSSDWGSDYTF; CDR3 DNA: TGTGCCAGCAGTTCTGACTGGGGGTCAGACTACACCTTC
J gene: TRBJ2-6; V gene: TRBV19; clone size: few; D gene: NA; CDR3 protein: CASTDRSTGANVLTF; CDR3 DNA: TGTGCCAGTACCGACAGGAGCACTGGGGCCAACGTCCTGACTTTC
J gene: TRBJ2-3; V gene: TRBV14; clone size: NA; D gene: TRBD2; CDR3 protein: CASSQGTSGTDTQYF; CDR3 DNA: TGTGCCAGCAGCCAAGGAACTAGCGGCACAGATACGCAGTATTTT
J gene: TRBJ2-3; V gene: TRBV2; clone size: NA; D gene: TRBD1; CDR3 protein: CASTRGRGSDTQYF; CDR3 DNA: TGTGCCAGCACCAGGGGGCGGGGATCAGATACGCAGTATTTT
J gene: TRBJ2-5; V gene: TRBV6-1; clone size: NA; D gene: NA; CDR3 protein: CASSTGIQETQYF; CDR3 DNA: TGTGCCAGCAGTACAGGGATACAAGAGACCCAGTACTTC